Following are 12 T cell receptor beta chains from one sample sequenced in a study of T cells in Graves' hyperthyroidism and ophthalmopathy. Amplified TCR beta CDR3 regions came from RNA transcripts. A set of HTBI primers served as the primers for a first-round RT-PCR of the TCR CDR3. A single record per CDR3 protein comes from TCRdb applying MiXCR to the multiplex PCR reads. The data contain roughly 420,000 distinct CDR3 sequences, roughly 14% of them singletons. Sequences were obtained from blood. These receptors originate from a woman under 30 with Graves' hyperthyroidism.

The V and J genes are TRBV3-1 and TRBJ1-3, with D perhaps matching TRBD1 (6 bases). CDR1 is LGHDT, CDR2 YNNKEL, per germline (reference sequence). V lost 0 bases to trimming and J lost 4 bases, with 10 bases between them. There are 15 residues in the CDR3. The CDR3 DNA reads TGTGCCAGCAGCCAAGAGGGGGGGACAGGAAACACCATATATTTT. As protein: CASSQEGGTGNTIYF.

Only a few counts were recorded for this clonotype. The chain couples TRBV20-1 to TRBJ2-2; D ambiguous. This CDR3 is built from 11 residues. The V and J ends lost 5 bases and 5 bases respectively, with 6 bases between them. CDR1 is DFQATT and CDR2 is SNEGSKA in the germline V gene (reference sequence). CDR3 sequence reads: CSAERTGELFF. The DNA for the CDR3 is TGCAGTGCTGAGAGGACCGGGGAGCTGTTTTTT.

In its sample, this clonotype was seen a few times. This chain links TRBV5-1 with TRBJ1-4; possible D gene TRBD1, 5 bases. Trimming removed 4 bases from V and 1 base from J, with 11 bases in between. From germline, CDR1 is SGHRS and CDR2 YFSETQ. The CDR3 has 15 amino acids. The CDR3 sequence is CASSKGHGTNEKLFF. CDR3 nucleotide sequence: TGCGCCAGCAGCAAAGGACACGGAACTAATGAAAAACTGTTTTTT. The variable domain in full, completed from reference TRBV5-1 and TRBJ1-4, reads KAGVTQTPRYLIKTRGQQVTLSCSPISGHRSVSWYQQTPGQGLQFLFEYFSETQRNKGNFPGRFSGRQFSNSRSEMNVSTLELGDSALYLCASSKGHGTNEKLFFGSGTQLSVL.

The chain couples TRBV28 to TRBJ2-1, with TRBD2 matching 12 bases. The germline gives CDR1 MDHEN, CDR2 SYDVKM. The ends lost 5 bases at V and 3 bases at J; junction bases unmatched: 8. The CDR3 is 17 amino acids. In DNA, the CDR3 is TGTGCCAGCAGTCCCCGACTAGCGGGGGCCTTCTACAATGAGCAGTTCTTC. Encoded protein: CASSPRLAGAFYNEQFF.

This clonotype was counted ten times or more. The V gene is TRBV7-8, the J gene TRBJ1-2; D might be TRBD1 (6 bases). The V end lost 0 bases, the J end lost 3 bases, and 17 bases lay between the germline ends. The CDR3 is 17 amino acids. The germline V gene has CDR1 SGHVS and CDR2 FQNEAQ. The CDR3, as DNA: TGTGCCAGCAGCTTAGCGTACCGGGCAGGGGTTGACTATGGCTACACCTTC. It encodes CASSLAYRAGVDYGYTF.

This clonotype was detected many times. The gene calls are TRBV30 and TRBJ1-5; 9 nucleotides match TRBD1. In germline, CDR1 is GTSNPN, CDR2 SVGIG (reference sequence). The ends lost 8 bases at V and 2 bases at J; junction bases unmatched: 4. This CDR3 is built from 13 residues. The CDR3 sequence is CALWDRGNQPQHF. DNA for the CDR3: TGTGCCCTCTGGGACAGGGGCAATCAGCCCCAGCATTTT. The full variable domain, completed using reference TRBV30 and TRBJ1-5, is SQTIHQWPATLVQPVGSPLSLECTVEGTSNPNLYWYRQAAGRGLQLLFYSVGIGQISSEVPQNLSASRPQDRQFILSSKKLLLSDSGFYLCALWDRGNQPQHFGDGTRLSIL.

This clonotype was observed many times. CDR3 loop: CASSLGAPSNEQFF. The CDR3 DNA follows: TGCGCCAGCAGCTTGGGGGCTCCATCGAATGAGCAGTTCTTC. This chain links TRBV5-1 with TRBJ2-1; no clear D. Germline CDR1 reads SGHRS; CDR2 reads YFSETQ. The CDR3 has 14 amino acids. V lost 0 bases and J lost 7, with 11 bases in between.

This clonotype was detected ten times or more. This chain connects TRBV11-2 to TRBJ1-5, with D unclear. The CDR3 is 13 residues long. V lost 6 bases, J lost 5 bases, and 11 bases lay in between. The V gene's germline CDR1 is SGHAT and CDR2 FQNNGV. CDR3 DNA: TGTGCCAGCAGTCTCGGTGAGGATCAGCCCCAGCATTTT. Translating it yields CASSLGEDQPQHF. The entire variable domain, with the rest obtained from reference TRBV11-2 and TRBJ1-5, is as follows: EAGVAQSPRYKIIEKRQSVAFWCNPISGHATLYWYQQILGQGPKLLIQFQNNGVVDDSQLPKDRFSAERLKGVDSTLKIQPAKLEDSAVYLCASSLGEDQPQHFGDGTRLSIL.

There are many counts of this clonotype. The CDR3 DNA sequence: TGCAGTGCTAGGGGGACTAGCGGGGGGCCTCACAATGAGCAGTTCTTC. Its protein is CSARGTSGGPHNEQFF. The rearrangement links TRBV20-1 to TRBJ2-1; TRBD2 matches at 15 bases. The J segment lost 5 bases and the V segment lost 3 bases, leaving 5 bases of the junction unmatched. Germline CDR1 reads DFQATT; CDR2 reads SNEGSKA (reference sequence). This CDR3 region has 16 residues.

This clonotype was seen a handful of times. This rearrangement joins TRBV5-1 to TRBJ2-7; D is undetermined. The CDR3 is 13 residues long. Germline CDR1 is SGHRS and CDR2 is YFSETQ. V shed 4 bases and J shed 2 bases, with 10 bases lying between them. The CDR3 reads CASSPVEPYEQYF. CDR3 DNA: TGCGCCAGCAGCCCGGTGGAGCCCTACGAGCAGTACTTC. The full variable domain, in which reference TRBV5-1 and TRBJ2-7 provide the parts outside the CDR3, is KAGVTQTPRYLIKTRGQQVTLSCSPISGHRSVSWYQQTPGQGLQFLFEYFSETQRNKGNFPGRFSGRQFSNSRSEMNVSTLELGDSALYLCASSPVEPYEQYFGPGTRLTVT.

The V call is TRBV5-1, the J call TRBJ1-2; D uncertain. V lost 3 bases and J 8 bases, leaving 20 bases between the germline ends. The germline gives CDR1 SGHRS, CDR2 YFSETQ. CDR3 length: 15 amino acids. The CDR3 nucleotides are TGCGCCAGCAGCTCCAAACTAATGGGGATCGAGGGCTACACCTTC. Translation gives CASSSKLMGIEGYTF.

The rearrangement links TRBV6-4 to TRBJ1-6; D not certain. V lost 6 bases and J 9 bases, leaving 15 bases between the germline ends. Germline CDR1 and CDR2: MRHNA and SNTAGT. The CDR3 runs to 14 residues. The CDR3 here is CASRSKIPPSPLHF. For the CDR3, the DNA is TGTGCCAGCAGATCAAAGATACCCCCTTCACCCCTCCACTTT.